Below are 3 T cell receptor beta chains sequenced from a single sample in a study of blood T cell repertoires in COVID-19. This table comes from immunoSEQ multiplex PCR, and its TCRdb copy is limited to in-frame clones, with some not included. This table holds about 190,000 clones, 80% to 85% found once. Specimen: peripheral blood. The receptors here all came from an elderly woman with COVID-19, enrolled during active disease.

CDR3 sequence (DNA): TGCGCCAGCCACCCGGGACAGGGGAGCTATGGCTACACCTTC. It yields the protein CASHPGQGSYGYTF. The chain uses TRBV5-1 and TRBJ1-2; 10 nucleotides line up with TRBD1. Unmatched junction bases numbered 7, after V lost 7 bases and J lost 4 bases. The CDR3 is 14 amino acids. Per germline, CDR1 SGHRS and CDR2 YFSETQ.

The rearrangement uses TRBV6-1 and TRBJ1-5, with 7 bases fitting TRBD1. Trimming removed 2 bases from V and 0 bases from J; junction bases left unmatched: 7. Germline values: CDR1 MNHNS, CDR2 SASEGT. This CDR3 has 17 residues. The chain's CDR3 is CASSEQVTGYSNQPQHF. CDR3 bases: TGTGCCAGCAGTGAACAAGTGACAGGGTATAGCAATCAGCCCCAGCATTTT.

This chain uses TRBV5-1 with TRBJ2-3; 11 nucleotides agree with TRBD2. The CDR3 sequence is 17 residues long. Unmatched junction bases numbered 10, after V lost 3 bases and J lost 4 bases. Germline V lookup: CDR1 SGHRS, CDR2 YFSETQ. The CDR3 region is CASSSELSGRAADTQYF. CDR3 bases: TGCGCCAGCAGCTCAGAACTTAGCGGGAGGGCCGCAGATACGCAGTATTTT.